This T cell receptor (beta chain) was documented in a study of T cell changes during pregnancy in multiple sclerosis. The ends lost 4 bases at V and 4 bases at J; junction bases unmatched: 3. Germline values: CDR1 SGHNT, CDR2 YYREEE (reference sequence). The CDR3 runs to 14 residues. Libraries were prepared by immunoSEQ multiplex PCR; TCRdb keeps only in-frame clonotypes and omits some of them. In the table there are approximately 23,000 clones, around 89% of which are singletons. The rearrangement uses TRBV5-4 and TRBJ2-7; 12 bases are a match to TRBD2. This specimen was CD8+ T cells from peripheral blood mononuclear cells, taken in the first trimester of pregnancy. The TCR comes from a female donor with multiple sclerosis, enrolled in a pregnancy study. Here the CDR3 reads CASSSGLAGYEQYF. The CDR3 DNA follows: TGTGCCAGCAGCAGCGGACTAGCGGGGTACGAGCAGTACTTC.